This T cell receptor (beta chain) was retrieved from a study of T cell repertoires in cytomegalovirus infection. A remark on this clonotype: The antigen remains unidentified.

One entry per CDR3 protein results from TCRdb running MiXCR on the reads. The sample has 250,000 to 400,000 distinct CDR3 sequences, about 25% seen once; the top ten hold more than 10%. The germline gives CDR1 MRHNA, CDR2 SNTAGT. Trimming cost V 7 bases and J 4 bases, with 16 bases left between them. This CDR3 comprises 14 residues. The input for sequencing was cultured PBMCs, taken from culture after CMV antigen stimulation. This chain joins TRBV6-4 and TRBJ1-2, with D unclear. The clonotype comes from a human donor in good health (CMV status not recorded). Some clones in this sample may be carry-over from other donors' samples. The CDR3 loop is CASKRPGVAYGYTF. The CDR3 bases are TGTGCCAGCAAGCGACCGGGAGTGGCCTATGGCTACACCTTC.